Below, 28 T cell receptor beta chains from the same sample are listed, as sequenced in a study of control samples from healthy donors and cancer patients. TCRdb's table, derived via immunoSEQ multiplex PCR, lists solely in-frame clones and lacks some. The sample holds about 150,000 clones, 90% to 95% seen once. Material for sequencing was blood. The receptors here all came from a man between 18 and 29 years old in good health.

The CDR3 DNA sequence: TGTGCCAGCAGTCCCCACAGGGGGCGAAACACCATATATTTT. It codes for CASSPHRGRNTIYF. The V and J genes are TRBV28 and TRBJ1-3; 9 bases match TRBD1. Germline V CDR1 and CDR2: MDHEN, SYDVKM. V was pared by 5 bases and J by 5 bases, with 4 bases of the junction left unmatched. The CDR3 consists of 14 residues.

The rearrangement links TRBV4-2 to TRBJ2-3, with TRBD1 matching over 9 bases. The CDR3 extends over 16 amino acids. Per germline, CDR1 LGHNA and CDR2 YNFKEQ. Germline trimming cut 0 bases from V and 3 bases from J; bases unmatched to any gene: 4. CDR3 sequence: CASSQDGDRETDTQYF. The CDR3 DNA sequence: TGTGCCAGCAGCCAAGATGGGGACAGGGAGACAGATACGCAGTATTTT.

The CDR3 nucleotides are TGTGCCAGCAGTCCCACTAGCGGGAGCTTCATCTCCTACAATGAGCAGTTCTTC. It translates to CASSPTSGSFISYNEQFF. The chain is built from TRBV6-6 and TRBJ2-1; 11 bases map to TRBD2. Germline trimming cut 5 bases from V and 0 bases from J; bases unmatched to any gene: 9. From germline, CDR1 is MNHNY and CDR2 SVGAGI (reference sequence). CDR3 size: 18 residues.

The genes are TRBV15 and TRBJ2-2, with no clear D. The CDR3 is 15 amino acids. Germline V gene lookup returns CDR1 LNHNV and CDR2 YYDKDF (reference sequence). Between the trimmed V and J ends, which lost 4 bases and 0 bases, there was a span of 9 bases. The chain's CDR3 is CATSTMDANTGELFF. The DNA for the CDR3 is TGTGCCACCAGCACAATGGACGCGAACACCGGGGAGCTGTTTTTT.

This CDR3 reads CASSLDRGSTDTQYF. The CDR3 region has the DNA TGCGCCAGCAGCCTCGACAGGGGAAGCACAGATACGCAGTATTTT. The chain joins TRBV5-1 to TRBJ2-3; 8 bases agree with TRBD1. The junction had 4 bases not matched to a gene; V was cut back by 4 bases and J by 0 bases. This CDR3 comprises 15 residues. The germline CDR1 and CDR2 sequences are SGHRS and YFSETQ.

The CDR3 region has the DNA TGTGCCACCAGCAGAGATTTGAACTATGGCTACACCTTC. Its protein product is CATSRDLNYGYTF. The V gene is TRBV15, the J gene TRBJ1-2; the D is unclear. V shed 0 bases and J shed 2 bases, with 4 bases lying between them. This CDR3 is built from 13 residues. The germline CDR1 and CDR2 sequences are LNHNV and YYDKDF (reference sequence). Complete variable domain (other parts from reference TRBV15 and TRBJ1-2): DAMVIQNPRYQVTQFGKPVTLSCSQTLNHNVMYWYQQKSSQAPKLLFHYYDKDFNNEADTPDNFQSRRPNTSFCFLDIRSPGLGDTAMYLCATSRDLNYGYTFGSGTRLTVV.

The J gene is TRBJ1-5, the V gene TRBV19; D perhaps matches TRBD1 (6 bases). The CDR3 is 14 amino acids. Germline lookup yields CDR1 LNHDA and CDR2 SQIVND (reference sequence). Between the trimmed V and J ends, which lost 3 bases and 5 bases, there was a span of 11 bases. The chain's CDR3 is CASSIRDIDQPQHF. In nucleotides, the CDR3 is TGTGCCAGTAGTATCCGGGACATCGATCAGCCCCAGCATTTT.

The chain has TRBV7-2 and TRBJ2-7; 7 bases map to TRBD1. The CDR3 contains 15 residues. CDR1 and CDR2 from the germline V gene are SGHTA and FQGNSA. J gave up 2 bases and V 5 bases, and 9 bases lay outside the gene matches. The CDR3 DNA follows: TGTGCCAGCAGCCCGCCGGGACAGAGGGCCTACGAGCAGTACTTC. Amino acid sequence: CASSPPGQRAYEQYF.

The chain carries TRBV7-9 and TRBJ2-7; 8 bases map to TRBD2. Per the germline V gene, CDR1 is SEHNR and CDR2 is FQNEAQ (reference sequence). This CDR3 contains 16 residues. Trimming removed 4 bases from V and 0 bases from J; junction bases left unmatched: 8. Here the CDR3 DNA reads TGTGCCAGCAGCTCTACTAGCGGCCCCTTCTCCTACGAGCAGTACTTC. Translated, it gives CASSSTSGPFSYEQYF.

The chain has TRBV27 and TRBJ2-5; D is perhaps TRBD2 (6 bases). V was shortened by 8 bases and J by 4 bases, with 14 bases between the two germline ends. The CDR3 consists of 13 residues. CDR1 is MNHEY, CDR2 SMNVEV, per germline (reference sequence). The CDR3 DNA sequence: TGTGCCAGCCAGGGCGGGGTGGGAGAGACCCAGTACTTC. Protein sequence: CASQGGVGETQYF.

The chain employs TRBV4-3 and TRBJ1-6; 10 nucleotides agree with TRBD1. This CDR3 has 16 amino acids. V lost 0 bases to trimming and J lost 10 bases; unmatched junction nucleotides: 6. Germline V gene data show CDR1 as LGHNA and CDR2 as YSLEER. The CDR3 DNA reads TGCGCCAGCAGCCAAGATCTAGGGACAGGGGAATCACCCCTCCACTTT. This translates into CASSQDLGTGESPLHF.

The rearrangement joins TRBV5-1 to TRBJ2-5; D gene unclear. The CDR3 runs to 16 residues. Per the germline V gene, CDR1 is SGHRS and CDR2 is YFSETQ. Trimming removed 3 bases from V and 1 base from J, with 16 bases in between. The CDR3 sequence is CASSSTAAGFQETQYF. The CDR3 DNA reads TGCGCCAGCAGCTCCACGGCAGCTGGGTTCCAAGAGACCCAGTACTTC.

The chain couples TRBV5-1 to TRBJ1-4; 8 bases map to TRBD1. Germline V gives CDR1 SGHRS, CDR2 YFSETQ. Losses at the gene ends were 7 bases for V and 6 bases for J; bases not matched to a gene: 11. The CDR3 is 15 residues long. The CDR3, as DNA: TGCGCCAGCTCGCGAGACAGGGGTACATATGAAAAACTGTTTTTT. Protein product: CASSRDRGTYEKLFF.

The CDR3 DNA reads TGTGCCAGCAGTGACGACAGGGAGAACACTGAAGCTTTCTTT. Its translation is CASSDDRENTEAFF. J is TRBJ1-1 and V is TRBV2; 7 bases align to TRBD1. The V gene end was trimmed by 3 bases and the J gene end by 1 base; junction bases not matched to a gene: 2. CDR3 length: 14 residues. The germline V gene encodes CDR1 SNHLY and CDR2 FYNNEI.

In DNA form, the CDR3 reads TGTGCCACGGCGGATCGGGACACCGATCAGCCCCAGCATTTT. It translates to CATADRDTDQPQHF. The chain joins TRBV24-1 to TRBJ1-5, with D tentatively TRBD1 (6 bases). Germline assignment: CDR1 KGHDR and CDR2 SFDVKD. The CDR3 contains 14 residues. Deletions cut 10 bases from V and 5 bases from J, with 17 bases between.

The chain couples TRBV11-2 to TRBJ1-1, with a possible D match to TRBD1 (5 bases). The germline CDR1 and CDR2 sequences are SGHAT and FQNNGV. This CDR3 comprises 14 residues. Trimming pared 5 bases from V and 1 base from J, leaving 11 bases between. CDR3 nucleotide sequence: TGTGCCAGCAGCCCGGGACGTGGGAACACTGAAGCTTTCTTT. This codes for CASSPGRGNTEAFF.

This rearrangement joins TRBV28 to TRBJ2-2; perhaps TRBD2 as D (5 bases). Germline V gives CDR1 MDHEN, CDR2 SYDVKM. The CDR3 consists of 15 residues. Trimming removed 6 bases from V and 4 bases from J, with 15 bases in between. CDR3 region: CASRASNLFTGELFF. For the CDR3, the DNA is TGTGCCAGCAGGGCTAGCAACCTCTTCACCGGGGAGCTGTTTTTT.

V is TRBV9 and J is TRBJ2-1, with 7 bases identical to TRBD1. The CDR3 has 16 amino acids. Looked up from germline, CDR1 is SGDLS and CDR2 is YYNGEE. V dropped 0 bases and J dropped 0; count of bases not matched to a gene: 3. The CDR3 DNA follows: TGTGCCAGCAGCGTAGCTGGGGACAGCTCCTACAATGAGCAGTTCTTC. Translating gives CASSVAGDSSYNEQFF.

CDR3 residues: CASSITGGRWNSPLHF. In DNA, the CDR3 is TGTGCCAGTAGTATAACAGGGGGCCGTTGGAATTCACCCCTCCACTTT. The V call is TRBV19, the J call TRBJ1-6; 9 nucleotides line up with TRBD1. With 2 bases clipped from V and 7 bases from J, the junction kept 6 bases outside the gene matches. The CDR3 runs to 16 residues. Germline CDR1 is LNHDA and CDR2 is SQIVND (reference sequence). The full variable domain, with the rest looked up from reference TRBV19 and TRBJ1-6, is DGGITQSPKYLFRKEGQNVTLSCEQNLNHDAMYWYRQDPGQGLRLIYYSQIVNDFQKGDIAEGYSVSREKKESFPLTVTSAQKNPTAFYLCASSITGGRWNSPLHFGNGTRLTVT.

As regards this clone: In the same sample, other DNA sequences code for this CDR3. The chain has TRBV2 and TRBJ2-3; tentatively, D is TRBD1 or TRBD2 (5 bases each). The CDR3 has 12 residues. CDR1 and CDR2 from the germline V gene are SNHLY and FYNNEI. The V gene lost 6 bases and the J gene lost 3 bases, with 7 bases spanning the gap. CDR3 DNA sequence: TGTGCCAGCAGCAGGGAGACAGATACGCAGTATTTT. It yields the protein CASSRETDTQYF.

This chain joins TRBV7-8 and TRBJ1-4; possibly TRBD1 for D (5 bases). The CDR3 sequence is 17 residues long. The V end lost 1 base, the J end lost 5 bases, and 17 bases lay between the germline ends. Germline CDR1 and CDR2: SGHVS and FQNEAQ. The CDR3 coding sequence is TGTGCCAGCAGCTTAGGTCGCAGGGTCGGCAAAAATGAAAAACTGTTTTTT. Protein sequence: CASSLGRRVGKNEKLFF.

A note on this clone: The same CDR3 also results from other DNA sequences found in this sample. The rearrangement uses TRBV20-1 and TRBJ1-5; TRBD1 is a possible D gene (5 bases). Germline-derived CDR1 and CDR2 are DFQATT and SNEGSKA (reference sequence). The CDR3 spans 11 residues. Trimming shortened V by 5 bases and J by 4 bases, and 6 bases separated the two germline ends. This chain's CDR3 is CSARGNQPQHF. CDR3 nucleotides: TGCAGTGCTCGGGGGAATCAGCCCCAGCATTTT.

The gene calls are TRBV5-1 and TRBJ2-3, with 9 bases that match TRBD2. The CDR3 consists of 18 residues. Per germline, CDR1 SGHRS and CDR2 YFSETQ. V was pared by 0 bases and J by 6 bases, with 14 bases of the junction left unmatched. The CDR3 protein is CASSLGLAGPGEGDTQYF. DNA of the CDR3: TGCGCCAGCAGCTTGGGCCTAGCGGGGCCCGGGGAGGGGGATACGCAGTATTTT.

The chain employs TRBV5-1 and TRBJ2-1, with no clear D. The V gene's germline CDR1 is SGHRS and CDR2 YFSETQ. The CDR3 totals 14 residues. Trimming shortened V by 0 bases and J by 2 bases, and 6 bases separated the two germline ends. The CDR3 spells CASSLETAYNEQFF. DNA of the CDR3: TGCGCCAGCAGCTTGGAAACTGCCTACAATGAGCAGTTCTTC.

The gene calls are TRBV5-4 and TRBJ1-1; tentatively, D is TRBD1 (5 bases). V lost 1 base and J 0 bases, leaving 16 bases between the germline ends. The CDR3 has 17 residues. Germline values: CDR1 SGHNT, CDR2 YYREEE (reference sequence). The DNA for the CDR3 is TGTGCCAGCAGCTTGCGGGGCCCGCGGACTATGAACACTGAAGCTTTCTTT. It encodes CASSLRGPRTMNTEAFF.

This sequence joins TRBV6-5 and TRBJ1-1; D is possibly TRBD1 (5 bases). The germline V and J ends were trimmed by 4 bases and 5 bases, with 5 bases remaining between them. The CDR3 contains 11 residues. Looked up from germline, CDR1 is MNHEY and CDR2 is SVGAGI. CDR3 nucleotide sequence: TGTGCCAGCAGTTGGGGGACTGAAGCTTTCTTT. Its translation is CASSWGTEAFF.

Worth noting for this clone: Different DNA sequences within this sample yield the same CDR3. The rearrangement joins TRBV4-1 to TRBJ1-3, with 10 positions matching TRBD1. V gave up 3 bases and J gave up 7 bases; unmatched junction bases: 0. CDR3 length equals 13 residues. Germline values: CDR1 MGHRA, CDR2 YSYEKL. In DNA form, the CDR3 reads TGCGCCAGCAGCCAGGGACAGGGGAACACCATATATTTT. Amino acid sequence: CASSQGQGNTIYF.

The chain is built from TRBV5-1 and TRBJ1-1, with D possibly TRBD1 on 5 matching bases. CDR1 is SGHRS and CDR2 is YFSETQ in the germline V gene. This CDR3 has 13 residues. V was cut by 0 bases and J by 4 bases, with 7 bases left in between. CDR3 sequence reads: CASSLGGSTEAFF. The CDR3 DNA reads TGCGCCAGCAGCTTGGGGGGCAGCACTGAAGCTTTCTTT.